This TCR beta chain is from a study of patients and donors after allogeneic stem cell transplantation. MiXCR was run by TCRdb on the RT-PCR reads, yielding one entry per CDR3 protein. Of fewer than 75,000 distinct CDR3 sequences in the sample, roughly 29% were seen once. The germline V gene encodes CDR1 SGHTA and CDR2 FQGTGA. The CDR3 is 12 amino acids. Sequencing was performed on blood, either unsorted or a sorted T cell fraction (not recorded which). J is TRBJ2-7 and V is TRBV7-3; a possible D gene is TRBD1 (6 bases). The sequence was collected from a human donor who was either an allogeneic HSCT recipient or a stem cell or donor lymphocyte infusion donor (not recorded which). It is not recorded whose cells these are; they may come from a transplant donor. The CDR3 nucleotides are TGTGCACCCTACAAGTTTAGGGGGGAGCAGTACTTC. It yields the protein CAPYKFRGEQYF.